What follows are 7 T cell receptor beta chains derived from one specimen sequenced in a study of blood T cell repertoires in COVID-19 (dated by TCRdb to 2018 to 2021). The library came from the immunoSEQ multiplex PCR assay. TCRdb carries this immuneACCESS record with in-frame sequences only. Its versions omit some clonotypes, under half of them owing to an unresolved V gene in the studies checked, with the rest unexplained. The sample contains roughly 85,000 clones, more than 80% of them found a single time. 25% to 30% of the sample rests with the top ten. The specimen was peripheral blood. The origin of the receptors is a man aged 50 to 60 with active or convalescent COVID-19.

The rearrangement uses TRBV9 and TRBJ2-5; 9 nucleotides agree with TRBD2. The germline V gene has CDR1 SGDLS and CDR2 YYNGEE. The V segment lost 0 bases and the J segment 1 base; nucleotides outside the gene matches: 4. The CDR3 is 16 residues long. The CDR3 nucleotides are TGTGCCAGCAGCGTAGTTGATAGCGGGGGCCAAGAGACCCAGTACTTC. Translated: CASSVVDSGGQETQYF.

The chain joins TRBV2 to TRBJ1-2, with 11 positions matching TRBD1. The CDR3 is 17 amino acids. In germline, CDR1 is SNHLY, CDR2 FYNNEI. The junction had 13 bases not matched to a gene; V was cut back by 6 bases and J by 4 bases. CDR3 sequence reads: CASSPGQGERSPYGYTF. The CDR3 DNA is TGTGCCAGCAGCCCGGGACAGGGGGAGAGAAGCCCCTATGGCTACACCTTC.

V and J are TRBV29-1 and TRBJ1-3, with D unclear. CDR3 size: 13 residues. Trimming cost V 5 bases and J 5 bases, with 13 bases left between them. Germline CDR1 SQVTM, CDR2 ANQGSEA. This CDR3 reads CSVSARTRNTIYF. In nucleotides, the CDR3 is TGCAGCGTTTCAGCCCGGACTCGAAACACCATATATTTT.

This clone showed up just once. V gene TRBV7-9 combines with J gene TRBJ2-3; 8 bases align to TRBD2. V lost 5 bases, J lost 4 bases, and 5 bases stayed unmatched. The CDR3 has 14 amino acids. Germline values: CDR1 SEHNR, CDR2 FQNEAQ (reference sequence). The CDR3 nucleotides are TGTGCCAGCAGCAATCGAGCGGGAGCAGATACGCAGTATTTT. Residues: CASSNRAGADTQYF.

The chain recombines TRBV5-1 with TRBJ2-5; weak D call: TRBD1 (5 bases). The V gene lost 0 bases and the J gene lost 3 bases, with 9 bases spanning the gap. This CDR3 region has 14 residues. Germline-derived CDR1 and CDR2 are SGHRS and YFSETQ. The CDR3 nucleotides are TGCGCCAGCAGCTTGGGGCAGGGTGAAGAGACCCAGTACTTC. Protein sequence: CASSLGQGEETQYF.

The chain has TRBV11-2 and TRBJ1-2; unclear D gene. Germline assignment: CDR1 SGHAT and CDR2 FQNNGV. V was cut by 5 bases and J by 7 bases, with 14 bases left in between. This CDR3 comprises 13 residues. CDR3 in amino acids: CASSPISSGGYTF. DNA for the CDR3: TGTGCCAGCAGCCCAATATCGTCAGGTGGCTACACCTTC. The full variable domain, in which reference TRBV11-2 and TRBJ1-2 provide the parts outside the CDR3, is EAGVAQSPRYKIIEKRQSVAFWCNPISGHATLYWYQQILGQGPKLLIQFQNNGVVDDSQLPKDRFSAERLKGVDSTLKIQPAKLEDSAVYLCASSPISSGGYTFGSGTRLTVV.

This chain connects TRBV18 to TRBJ2-1; the match to TRBD2 covers 8 bases. With V trimmed by 3 bases and J by 7 bases, 8 bases remained unmatched. The CDR3 has 15 amino acids. CDR1 KGHSH and CDR2 LQKENI come from the germline V gene. CDR3 sequence (DNA): TGTGCCAGCTCACCTGGTGCGGGGGGACTAAATGAGCAGTTCTTC. Its protein product is CASSPGAGGLNEQFF. The full variable domain, its missing parts supplied by reference TRBV18 and TRBJ2-1, is NAGVMQNPRHLVRRRGQEARLRCSPMKGHSHVYWYRQLPEEGLKFMVYLQKENIIDESGMPKERFSAEFPKEGPSILRIQQVVRGDSAAYFCASSPGAGGLNEQFFGPGTRLTVL.